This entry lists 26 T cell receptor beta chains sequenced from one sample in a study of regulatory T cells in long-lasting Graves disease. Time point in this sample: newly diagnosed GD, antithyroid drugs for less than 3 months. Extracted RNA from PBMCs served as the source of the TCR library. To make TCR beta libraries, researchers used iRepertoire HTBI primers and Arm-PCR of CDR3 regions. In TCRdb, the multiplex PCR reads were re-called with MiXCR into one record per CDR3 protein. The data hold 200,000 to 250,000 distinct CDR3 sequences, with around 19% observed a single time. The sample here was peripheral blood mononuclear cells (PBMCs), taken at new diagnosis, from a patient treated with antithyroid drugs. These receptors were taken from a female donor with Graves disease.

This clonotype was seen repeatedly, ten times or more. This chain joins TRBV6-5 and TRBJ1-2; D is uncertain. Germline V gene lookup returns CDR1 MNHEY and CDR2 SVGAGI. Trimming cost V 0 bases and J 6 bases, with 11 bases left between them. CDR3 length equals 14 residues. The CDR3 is CASSYSLREHGYTF. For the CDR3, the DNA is TGTGCCAGCAGTTACTCCTTGCGGGAGCATGGCTACACCTTC.

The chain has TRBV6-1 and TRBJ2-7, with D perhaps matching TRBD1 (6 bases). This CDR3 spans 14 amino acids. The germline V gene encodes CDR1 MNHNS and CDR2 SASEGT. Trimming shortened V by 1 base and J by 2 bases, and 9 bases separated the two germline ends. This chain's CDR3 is CASSEVWGPYEQYF. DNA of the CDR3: TGTGCCAGCAGTGAAGTATGGGGGCCCTACGAGCAGTACTTC.

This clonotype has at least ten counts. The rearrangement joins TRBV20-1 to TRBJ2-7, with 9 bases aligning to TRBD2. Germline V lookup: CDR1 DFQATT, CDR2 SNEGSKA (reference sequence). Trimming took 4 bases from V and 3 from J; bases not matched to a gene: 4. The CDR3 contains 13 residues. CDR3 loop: CSAMTSGVYEQYF. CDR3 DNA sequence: TGCAGTGCTATGACTAGCGGAGTCTACGAGCAGTACTTC.

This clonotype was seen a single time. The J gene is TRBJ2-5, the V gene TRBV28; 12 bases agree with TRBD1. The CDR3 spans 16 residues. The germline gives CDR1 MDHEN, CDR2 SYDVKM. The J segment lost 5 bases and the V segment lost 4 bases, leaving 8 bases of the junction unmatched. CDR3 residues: CASSSTGTGGAETQYF. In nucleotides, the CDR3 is TGTGCCAGCAGTTCGACCGGGACAGGGGGCGCGGAGACCCAGTACTTC.

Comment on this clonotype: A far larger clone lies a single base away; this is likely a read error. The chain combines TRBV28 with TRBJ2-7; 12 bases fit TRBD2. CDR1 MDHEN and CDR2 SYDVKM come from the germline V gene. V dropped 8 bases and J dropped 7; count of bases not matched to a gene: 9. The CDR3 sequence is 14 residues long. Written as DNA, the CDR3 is TGTGCCAGCTCTAGCGGGAGGGCTGGGGATGAGCAGTACTTC. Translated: CASSSGRAGDEQYF.

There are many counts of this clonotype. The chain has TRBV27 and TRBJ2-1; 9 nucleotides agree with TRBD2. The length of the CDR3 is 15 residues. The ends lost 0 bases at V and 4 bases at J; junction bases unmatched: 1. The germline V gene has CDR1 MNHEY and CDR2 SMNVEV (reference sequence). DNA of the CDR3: TGTGCCAGCAGTTTATCGACTAGCGGATACAATGAGCAGTTCTTC. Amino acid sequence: CASSLSTSGYNEQFF.

The CDR3 nucleotides read TGTGCCAGCAGCCCAGGTTACGGGACGGGCCGCGAGCAGTACTTC. It translates to CASSPGYGTGREQYF. The chain uses TRBV11-1 and TRBJ2-7; D may be TRBD1 or TRBD2 (5 bases each). V dropped 5 bases and J dropped 6 bases, with 20 bases sitting between them. Germline CDR1 and CDR2: SGHAT and FQDESV (reference sequence). The CDR3 has 15 residues.

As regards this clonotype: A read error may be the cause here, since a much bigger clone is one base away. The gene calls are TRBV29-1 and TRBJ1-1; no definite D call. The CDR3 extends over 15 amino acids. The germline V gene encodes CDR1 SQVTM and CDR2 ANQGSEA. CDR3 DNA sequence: TGCAACGCGTACTTAGTTATCGGTGGGAGCACTGAAGCTTTCTTT. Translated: CNAYLVIGGSTEAFF.

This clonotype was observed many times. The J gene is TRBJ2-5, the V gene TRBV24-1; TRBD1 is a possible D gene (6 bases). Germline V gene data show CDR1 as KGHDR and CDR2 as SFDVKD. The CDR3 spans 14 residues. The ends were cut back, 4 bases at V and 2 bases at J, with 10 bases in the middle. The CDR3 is CATSEDSHQETQYF. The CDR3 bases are TGTGCCACCAGTGAGGACAGTCATCAAGAGACCCAGTACTTC.

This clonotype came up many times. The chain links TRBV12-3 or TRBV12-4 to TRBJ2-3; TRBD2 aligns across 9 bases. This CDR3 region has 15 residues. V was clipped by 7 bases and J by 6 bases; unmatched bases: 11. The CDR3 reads CASTWGGRAIDTQYF. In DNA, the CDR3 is TGTGCCAGCACCTGGGGCGGGAGGGCCATCGATACGCAGTATTTT.

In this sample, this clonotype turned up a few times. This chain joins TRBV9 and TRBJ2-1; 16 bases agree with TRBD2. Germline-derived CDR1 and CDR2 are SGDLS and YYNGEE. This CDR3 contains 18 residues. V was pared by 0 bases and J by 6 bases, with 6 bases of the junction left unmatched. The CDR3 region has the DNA TGTGCCAGCAGCGTAGAGGGGACTAGCGGGAGGGCCTCCAATGAGCAGTTCTTC. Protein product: CASSVEGTSGRASNEQFF.

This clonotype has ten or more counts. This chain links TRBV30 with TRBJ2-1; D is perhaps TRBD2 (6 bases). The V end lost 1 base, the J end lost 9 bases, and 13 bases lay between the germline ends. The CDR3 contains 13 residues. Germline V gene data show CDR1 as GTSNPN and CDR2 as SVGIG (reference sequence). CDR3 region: CAWSAGGSGEQFF. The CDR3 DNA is TGTGCCTGGAGTGCCGGGGGTTCGGGTGAGCAGTTCTTC. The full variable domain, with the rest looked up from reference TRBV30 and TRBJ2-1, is SQTIHQWPATLVQPVGSPLSLECTVEGTSNPNLYWYRQAAGRGLQLLFYSVGIGQISSEVPQNLSASRPQDRQFILSSKKLLLSDSGFYLCAWSAGGSGEQFFGPGTRLTVL.

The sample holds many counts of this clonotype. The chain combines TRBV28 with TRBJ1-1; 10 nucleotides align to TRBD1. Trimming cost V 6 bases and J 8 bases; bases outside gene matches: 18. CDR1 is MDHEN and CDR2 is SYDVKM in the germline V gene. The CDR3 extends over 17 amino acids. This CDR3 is CASSPTGGAIQELEAFF. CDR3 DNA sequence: TGTGCCAGCAGCCCGACAGGGGGCGCGATCCAAGAGCTAGAAGCTTTCTTT.

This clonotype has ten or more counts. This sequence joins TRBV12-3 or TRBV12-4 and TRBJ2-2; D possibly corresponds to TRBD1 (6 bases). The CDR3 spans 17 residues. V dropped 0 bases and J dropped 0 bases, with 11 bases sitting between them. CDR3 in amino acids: CASSLAPGAANTGELFF. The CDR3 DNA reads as TGTGCCAGCAGTTTAGCCCCAGGGGCCGCGAACACCGGGGAGCTGTTTTTT.

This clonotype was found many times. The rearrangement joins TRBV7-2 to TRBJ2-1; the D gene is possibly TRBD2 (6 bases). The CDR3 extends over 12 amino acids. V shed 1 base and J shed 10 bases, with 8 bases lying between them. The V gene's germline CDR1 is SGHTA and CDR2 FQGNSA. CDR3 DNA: TGTGCCAGCAGCTTAGGGGGACTCGAGCAGTTCTTC. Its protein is CASSLGGLEQFF.

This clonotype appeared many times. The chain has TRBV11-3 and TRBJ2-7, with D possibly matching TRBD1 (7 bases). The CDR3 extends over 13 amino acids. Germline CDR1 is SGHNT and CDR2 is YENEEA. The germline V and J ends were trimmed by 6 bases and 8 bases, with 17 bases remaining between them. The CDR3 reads CASRGATGRKQYF. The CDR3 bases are TGTGCCAGCAGGGGGGCGACAGGGAGGAAGCAGTACTTC.

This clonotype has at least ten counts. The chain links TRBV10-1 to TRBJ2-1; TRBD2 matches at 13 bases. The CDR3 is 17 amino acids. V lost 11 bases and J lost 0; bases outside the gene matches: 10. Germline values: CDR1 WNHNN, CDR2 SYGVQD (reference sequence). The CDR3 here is CAPSGTSGTDSYNEQFF. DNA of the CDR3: TGCGCCCCTTCCGGGACTAGCGGGACCGACTCCTACAATGAGCAGTTCTTC.

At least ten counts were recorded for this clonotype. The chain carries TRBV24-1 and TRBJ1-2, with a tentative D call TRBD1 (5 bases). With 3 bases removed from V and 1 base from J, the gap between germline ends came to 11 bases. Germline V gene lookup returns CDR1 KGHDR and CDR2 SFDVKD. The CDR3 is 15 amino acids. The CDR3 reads CATSDPTDSNYGYTF. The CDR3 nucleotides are TGTGCCACCAGTGATCCTACAGACAGTAACTATGGCTACACCTTC.

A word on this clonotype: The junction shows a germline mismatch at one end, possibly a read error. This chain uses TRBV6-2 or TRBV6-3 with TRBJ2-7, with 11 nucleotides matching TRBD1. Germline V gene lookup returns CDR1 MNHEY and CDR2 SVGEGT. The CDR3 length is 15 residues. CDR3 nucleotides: TGTGCCAGCAGTTCCCGGGGACAGGGGGACGACGAGCAGTGCTTC. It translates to CASSSRGQGDDEQCF.

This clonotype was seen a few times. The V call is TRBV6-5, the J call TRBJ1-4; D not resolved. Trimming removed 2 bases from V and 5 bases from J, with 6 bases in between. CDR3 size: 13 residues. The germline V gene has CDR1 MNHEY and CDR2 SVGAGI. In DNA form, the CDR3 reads TGTGCCAGCAGTTACAGACTCAATGAAAAACTGTTTTTT. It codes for CASSYRLNEKLFF.

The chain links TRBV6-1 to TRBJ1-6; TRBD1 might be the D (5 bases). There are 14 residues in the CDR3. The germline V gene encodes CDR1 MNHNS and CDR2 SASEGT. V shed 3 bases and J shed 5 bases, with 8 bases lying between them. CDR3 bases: TGTGCCAGCAGTGATGACAGTGATAATTCACCCCTCCACTTT. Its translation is CASSDDSDNSPLHF.

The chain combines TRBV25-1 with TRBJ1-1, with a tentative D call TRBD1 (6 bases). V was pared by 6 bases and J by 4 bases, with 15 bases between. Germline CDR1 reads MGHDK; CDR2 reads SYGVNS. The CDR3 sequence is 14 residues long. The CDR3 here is CASREGGKLTEAFF. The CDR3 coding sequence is TGTGCCAGCAGGGAGGGGGGCAAACTCACTGAAGCTTTCTTT.

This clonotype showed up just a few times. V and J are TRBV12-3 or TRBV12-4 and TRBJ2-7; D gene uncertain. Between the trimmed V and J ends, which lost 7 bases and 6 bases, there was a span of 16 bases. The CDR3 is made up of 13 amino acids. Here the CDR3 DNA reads TGTGCCAGCACTGAGGACCCCCCAGGCGAGCAGTACTTC. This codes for CASTEDPPGEQYF.

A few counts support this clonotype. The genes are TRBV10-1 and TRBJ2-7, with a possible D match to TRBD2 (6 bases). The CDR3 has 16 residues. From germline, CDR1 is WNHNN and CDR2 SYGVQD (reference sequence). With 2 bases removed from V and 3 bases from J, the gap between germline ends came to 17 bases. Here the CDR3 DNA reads TGCGCCAGCAGTGAGGGAAGATTGGGGGGAGGCTACGAGCAGTACTTC. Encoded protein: CASSEGRLGGGYEQYF.

For the CDR3, the DNA is TGTGCCAGCAGTACGGGGGGCTTTGGAAACACCATATATTTT. Residues: CASSTGGFGNTIYF. V is TRBV6-1 and J is TRBJ1-3; D perhaps matches TRBD1 (6 bases). The CDR3 consists of 14 residues. The ends were cut back, 5 bases at V and 3 bases at J, with 11 bases in the middle. Germline V lookup: CDR1 MNHNS, CDR2 SASEGT.

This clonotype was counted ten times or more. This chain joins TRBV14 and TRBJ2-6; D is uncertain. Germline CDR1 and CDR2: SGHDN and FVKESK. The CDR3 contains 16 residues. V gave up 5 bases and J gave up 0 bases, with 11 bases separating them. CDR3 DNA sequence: TGTGCCAGCAGCTACGGTCCGATCTCTGGGGCCAACGTCCTGACTTTC. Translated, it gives CASSYGPISGANVLTF.